The 13 T cell receptor beta chains below come from one sample, sequenced in a study of cytomegalovirus exposure and HLA in healthy donors. Libraries were prepared by immunoSEQ multiplex PCR; TCRdb keeps only in-frame clonotypes and omits some of them. The sample lists 280,000 or so clones; approximately 88% were seen once. Material: PBMCs. Receptor source: a young woman in good health and CMV-seronegative.

The chain links TRBV29-1 to TRBJ2-4; 10 bases align to TRBD1. Germline V gene data show CDR1 as SQVTM and CDR2 as ANQGSEA. The CDR3 runs 18 residues. J was trimmed by 1 base and V by 6 bases; bases with no gene match: 15. The DNA of the CDR3 is TGCAGCGTAACGTGGGGACCGACAGGGGGCAACGCCAAAAACATTCAGTACTTC. It specifies CSVTWGPTGGNAKNIQYF.

This chain joins TRBV27 and TRBJ2-3, with 7 bases identical to TRBD1. The trim removed 8 bases at V and 1 base at J, leaving 9 bases unmatched. Germline values: CDR1 MNHEY, CDR2 SMNVEV (reference sequence). The CDR3 contains 15 residues. CDR3 DNA: TGTGCCAGCGAACGTCGACAGGGCCGCACAGATACGCAGTATTTT. Protein: CASERRQGRTDTQYF.

The chain recombines TRBV2 with TRBJ1-6; D gene ambiguous. Trimming removed 1 base from V and 6 bases from J, with 13 bases in between. The V gene's germline CDR1 is SNHLY and CDR2 FYNNEI. There are 16 residues in the CDR3. This chain's CDR3 is CASSEETTRSNSPLHF. Written as DNA, the CDR3 is TGTGCCAGCAGTGAAGAGACAACCCGATCTAATTCACCCCTCCACTTT.

The V and J genes are TRBV4-1 and TRBJ1-4; possible D gene TRBD1, 5 bases. CDR3 length: 14 residues. V lost 0 bases and J 5 bases, leaving 7 bases between the germline ends. The V gene's germline CDR1 is MGHRA and CDR2 YSYEKL. The CDR3 nucleotides are TGCGCCAGCAGCCAAGAAGGGGTAAATGAAAAACTGTTTTTT. It yields the protein CASSQEGVNEKLFF.

V usage is TRBV27 and J usage is TRBJ2-1; a weak D match, TRBD1 (5 bases). Germline-derived CDR1 and CDR2 are MNHEY and SMNVEV (reference sequence). Trimming took 0 bases from V and 2 from J, leaving 11 bases between them. The CDR3 totals 16 residues. CDR3 DNA: TGTGCCAGCAGTTTATCCCAGGGTGGCGCCTACAATGAGCAGTTCTTC. Translating it yields CASSLSQGGAYNEQFF.

The V call is TRBV9, the J call TRBJ2-1, with D maybe TRBD1 (6 bases). Germline loops: CDR1 SGDLS, CDR2 YYNGEE. The CDR3 totals 15 residues. The V and J ends lost 4 bases and 0 bases respectively, with 11 bases between them. The chain's CDR3 is CASSLGQNSYNEQFF. The DNA of the CDR3 is TGTGCCAGCAGCTTGGGACAAAACTCCTACAATGAGCAGTTCTTC.

In this sample, this clone turned up once. The chain couples TRBV5-1 to TRBJ2-5; 10 bases agree with TRBD2. The CDR3 spans 17 residues. CDR1 SGHRS and CDR2 YFSETQ come from the germline V gene. The V gene end was trimmed by 0 bases and the J gene end by 4 bases; junction bases not matched to a gene: 9. The CDR3 coding sequence is TGCGCCAGCAGCTTGGGTGGCAGCGGGAGGGCCGGAGAGACCCAGTACTTC. Its translation is CASSLGGSGRAGETQYF.

This chain uses TRBV7-2 with TRBJ1-2; tentative D call: TRBD1 (5 bases). Germline CDR1 is SGHTA and CDR2 is FQGNSA. With 5 bases removed from V and 8 bases from J, the gap between germline ends came to 15 bases. CDR3 length: 13 residues. The CDR3 loop reads CASSGDRPLGYTF. CDR3 DNA sequence: TGTGCCAGCAGCGGCGACAGACCTCTGGGCTACACCTTC.

This CDR3 is CASSERDSGSRLGPYNEQFF. In nucleotides, the CDR3 is TGTGCCAGCAGCGAGAGAGACTCAGGGTCACGGCTTGGGCCTTACAATGAGCAGTTCTTC. The gene calls are TRBV9 and TRBJ2-1, with a possible D match to TRBD1 (5 bases). Trimming took off 3 bases at V and 4 bases at J, with 29 bases between the two ends. CDR1 is SGDLS and CDR2 is YYNGEE in the germline V gene. CDR3 length: 20 amino acids.

This chain links TRBV28 with TRBJ2-7; no clear D. Trimming stripped 5 bases from V and 5 bases from J, with 13 bases between. There are 13 residues in the CDR3. Per germline, CDR1 MDHEN and CDR2 SYDVKM. As DNA, the CDR3 is TGTGCCAGCAGTCCCGGTCGGGTCCACGAGCAGTACTTC. It codes for CASSPGRVHEQYF.

V usage is TRBV4-1 and J usage is TRBJ2-7; 10 bases align to TRBD1. The trim removed 6 bases at V and 3 bases at J, leaving 5 bases unmatched. Germline loops: CDR1 MGHRA, CDR2 YSYEKL. The CDR3 spans 14 residues. In DNA, the CDR3 is TGCGCCAGCAGTTCGGACAGGGGGGACTACGAGCAGTACTTC. The encoded protein is CASSSDRGDYEQYF.

Of note for this clone: The junction differs from germline at one of its ends, possibly a read error. This sequence joins TRBV5-6 and TRBJ2-1; 10 bases align to TRBD2. CDR3 length equals 14 residues. The germline V gene encodes CDR1 SGHDT and CDR2 YYEEEE. As DNA, the CDR3 is TGTGCCAGCACCCTAGCGGGAGAGTACACTGAGCAGTTCTTC. Translated, it gives CASTLAGEYTEQFF.

The chain couples TRBV18 to TRBJ2-5, with D tentatively TRBD1 (5 bases). The CDR3 extends over 15 amino acids. V lost 3 bases, J lost 3 bases, and 14 bases lay in between. CDR1 is KGHSH, CDR2 LQKENI, per germline. The CDR3 spells CASSPGRAGKETQYF. Written as DNA, the CDR3 is TGTGCCAGCTCACCTGGCAGGGCTGGGAAAGAGACCCAGTACTTC.